Reported below is one T cell receptor beta chain. Its antigen is unknown. Since no conserved phenylalanine or tryptophan closes the CDR3, a read error is the likely cause. The data originate from a study of tumor and adjacent non-tumor tissue in lung cancer. Whole-study context: Stage I to III disease affected 10 men and roughly five women aged roughly 31 to 76. General study points: Tumor repertoires had a smaller top 100 clone share than normal lung. TCR diversity was significantly greater in tumor than normal lung tissue.

No cell sorting was done before RNA was extracted from the tissue. Between August and November 2014, newly diagnosed, chemotherapy-naive lung cancer patients underwent thoracic surgery in China. V was clipped by 0 bases and J by 5 bases; unmatched bases: 6. CDR3 size: 16 residues. Per germline, CDR1 WSHSY and CDR2 SAAADI. Three rounds of nested PCR, following a modified ARM-PCR protocol, produced the TCRbeta library. TCRdb ran MiXCR on the multiplex PCR reads and lists one entry per CDR3 protein. Here the sample spans about 78,000 distinct CDR3 sequences, 80% being singletons. V and J are TRBV10-2 and TRBJ1-5; TRBD1 matches 8 bases. Source material: lung tumor tissue. This clonotype originated in a woman aged 45-59 years with non-small cell lung cancer. The CDR3 is CASSESDRGLDQPQHY. In nucleotides, the CDR3 is TGCGCCAGCAGTGAGTCCGACAGGGGCCTGGATCAGCCCCAGCATTAT.